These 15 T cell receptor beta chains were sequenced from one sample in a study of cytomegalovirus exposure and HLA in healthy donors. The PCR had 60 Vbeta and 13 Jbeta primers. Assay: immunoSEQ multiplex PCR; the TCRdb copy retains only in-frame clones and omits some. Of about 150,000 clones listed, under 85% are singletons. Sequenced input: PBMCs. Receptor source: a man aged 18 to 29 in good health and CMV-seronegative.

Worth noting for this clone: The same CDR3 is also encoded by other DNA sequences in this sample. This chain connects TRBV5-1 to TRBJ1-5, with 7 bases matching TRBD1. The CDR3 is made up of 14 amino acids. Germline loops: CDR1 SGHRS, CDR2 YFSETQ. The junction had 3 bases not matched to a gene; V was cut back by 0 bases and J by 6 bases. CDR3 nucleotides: TGCGCCAGCAGCTTGGGACAGGGTGGTCAGCCCCAGCATTTT. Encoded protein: CASSLGQGGQPQHF. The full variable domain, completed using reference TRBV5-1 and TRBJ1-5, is KAGVTQTPRYLIKTRGQQVTLSCSPISGHRSVSWYQQTPGQGLQFLFEYFSETQRNKGNFPGRFSGRQFSNSRSEMNVSTLELGDSALYLCASSLGQGGQPQHFGDGTRLSIL.

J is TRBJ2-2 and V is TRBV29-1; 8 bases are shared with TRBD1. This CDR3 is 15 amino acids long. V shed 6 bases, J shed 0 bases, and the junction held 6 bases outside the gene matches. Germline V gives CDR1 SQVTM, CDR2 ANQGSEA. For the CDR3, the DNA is TGCAGCGTGGGGACAGGACTTACGAACACCGGGGAGCTGTTTTTT. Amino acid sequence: CSVGTGLTNTGELFF.

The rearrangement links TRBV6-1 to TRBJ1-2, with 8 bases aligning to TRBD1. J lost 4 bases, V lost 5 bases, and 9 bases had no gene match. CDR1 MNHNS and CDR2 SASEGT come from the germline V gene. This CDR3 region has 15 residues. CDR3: CASSPWTGNAYGYTF. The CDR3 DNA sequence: TGTGCCAGCAGTCCGTGGACAGGGAACGCCTATGGCTACACCTTC.

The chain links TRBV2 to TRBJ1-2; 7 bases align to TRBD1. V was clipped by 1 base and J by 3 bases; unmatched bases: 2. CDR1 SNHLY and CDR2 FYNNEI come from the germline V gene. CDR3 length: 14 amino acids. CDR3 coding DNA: TGTGCCAGCAGTGAAGGGACAGGCTACTATGGCTACACCTTC. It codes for CASSEGTGYYGYTF.

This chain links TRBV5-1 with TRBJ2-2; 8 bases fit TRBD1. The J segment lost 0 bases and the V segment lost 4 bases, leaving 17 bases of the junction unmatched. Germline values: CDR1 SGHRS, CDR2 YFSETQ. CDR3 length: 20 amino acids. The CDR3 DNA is TGCGCCAGCAGCCCCCCCGTCAGGGGGCGTGGGGCATCGAACACCGGGGAGCTGTTTTTT. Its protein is CASSPPVRGRGASNTGELFF.

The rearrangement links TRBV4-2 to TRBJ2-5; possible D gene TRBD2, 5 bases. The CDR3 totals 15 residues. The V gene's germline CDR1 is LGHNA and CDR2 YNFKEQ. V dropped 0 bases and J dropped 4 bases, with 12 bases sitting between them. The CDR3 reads CASSQDWWRRETQYF. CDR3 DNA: TGTGCCAGCAGCCAAGATTGGTGGAGGCGAGAGACCCAGTACTTC.

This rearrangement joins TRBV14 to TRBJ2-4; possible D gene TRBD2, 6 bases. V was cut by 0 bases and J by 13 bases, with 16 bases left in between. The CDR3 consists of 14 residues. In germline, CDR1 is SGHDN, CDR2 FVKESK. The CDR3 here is CASSQDWAGYRQYF. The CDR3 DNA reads TGTGCCAGCAGCCAAGATTGGGCGGGGTACAGGCAGTACTTC.

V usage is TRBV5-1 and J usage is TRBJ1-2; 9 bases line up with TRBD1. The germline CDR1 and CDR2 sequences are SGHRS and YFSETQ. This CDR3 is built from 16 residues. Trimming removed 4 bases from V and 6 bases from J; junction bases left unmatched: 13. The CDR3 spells CASSVGALTGGDGYTF. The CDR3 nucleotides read TGCGCCAGCAGCGTCGGGGCCTTGACAGGGGGGGATGGCTACACCTTC.

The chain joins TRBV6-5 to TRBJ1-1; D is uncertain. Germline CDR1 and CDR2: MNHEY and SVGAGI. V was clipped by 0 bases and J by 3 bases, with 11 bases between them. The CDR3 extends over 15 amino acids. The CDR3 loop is CASSYSRVRYTEAFF. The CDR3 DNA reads TGTGCCAGCAGTTACTCGAGGGTCCGGTACACTGAAGCTTTCTTT.

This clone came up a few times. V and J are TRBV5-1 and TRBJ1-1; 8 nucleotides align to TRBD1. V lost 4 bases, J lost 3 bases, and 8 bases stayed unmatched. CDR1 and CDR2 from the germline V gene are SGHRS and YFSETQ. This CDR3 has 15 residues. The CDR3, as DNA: TGCGCCAGCAGCCTCCTCGGGACAGGTGACACTGAAGCTTTCTTT. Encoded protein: CASSLLGTGDTEAFF.

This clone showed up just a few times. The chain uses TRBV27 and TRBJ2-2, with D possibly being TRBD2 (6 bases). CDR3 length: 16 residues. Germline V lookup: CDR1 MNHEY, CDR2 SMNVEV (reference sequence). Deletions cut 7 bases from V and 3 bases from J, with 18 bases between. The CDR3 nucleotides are TGTGCCAGCACCCCCTTGGGACTTATCGACACCGGGGAGCTGTTTTTT. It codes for CASTPLGLIDTGELFF.

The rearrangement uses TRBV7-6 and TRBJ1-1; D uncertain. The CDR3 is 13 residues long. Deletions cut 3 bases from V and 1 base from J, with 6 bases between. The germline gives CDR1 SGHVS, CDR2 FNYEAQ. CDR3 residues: CASSFSRNTEAFF. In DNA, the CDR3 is TGTGCCAGCAGCTTCAGTCGGAACACTGAAGCTTTCTTT.

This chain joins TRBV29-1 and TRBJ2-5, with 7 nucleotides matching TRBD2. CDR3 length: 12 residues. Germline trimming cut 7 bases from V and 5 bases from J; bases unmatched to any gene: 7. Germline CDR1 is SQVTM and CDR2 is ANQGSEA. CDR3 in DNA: TGCAGCGCATCTAGCGGTGTGGAGACCCAGTACTTC. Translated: CSASSGVETQYF.

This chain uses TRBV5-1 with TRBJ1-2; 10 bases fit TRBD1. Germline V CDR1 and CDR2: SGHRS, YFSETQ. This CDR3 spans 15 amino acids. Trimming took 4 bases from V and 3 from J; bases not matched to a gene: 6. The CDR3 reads CASSAGQGFDYGYTF. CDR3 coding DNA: TGCGCCAGCAGCGCGGGACAGGGGTTCGACTATGGCTACACCTTC.

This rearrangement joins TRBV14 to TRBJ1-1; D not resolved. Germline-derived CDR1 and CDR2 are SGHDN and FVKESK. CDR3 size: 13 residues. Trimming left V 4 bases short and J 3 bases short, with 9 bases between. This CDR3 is CASSRLQDTEAFF. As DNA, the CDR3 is TGTGCCAGCAGCCGCCTGCAGGACACTGAAGCTTTCTTT. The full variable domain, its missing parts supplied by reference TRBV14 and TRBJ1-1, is EAGVTQFPSHSVIEKGQTVTLRCDPISGHDNLYWYRRVMGKEIKFLLHFVKESKQDESGMPNNRFLAERTGGTYSTLKVQPAELEDSGVYFCASSRLQDTEAFFGQGTRLTVV.